One T cell receptor beta chain is described in this entry. TCRdb's copy holds only in-frame clones and misses some; the assay was immunoSEQ multiplex PCR. In the table there are some 150,000 clones, about 91% of which are singletons. These data originate in a study of cytomegalovirus exposure and HLA in healthy donors. V was cut by 3 bases and J by 8 bases, with 13 bases left in between. CDR3 size: 13 residues. CDR1 and CDR2 from the germline V gene are GTSNPN and SVGIG (reference sequence). The V and J genes are TRBV30 and TRBJ1-4; D is possibly TRBD1 (6 bases). This clonotype was obtained from a woman aged 18 to 35 in good health and CMV-seropositive. What was sequenced was PBMCs. CDR3 sequence (DNA): TGTGCCTGGAGAGTCACAGGGCACGAAAAACTGTTTTTT. The encoded protein is CAWRVTGHEKLFF.